Below, 29 T cell receptor beta chains from the same sample are listed, as sequenced in a study of blood T cell repertoires in COVID-19. The data were produced by immunoSEQ multiplex PCR, yet TCRdb's version contains in-frame clones alone and is incomplete. The sample yields roughly 45,000 clones, approximately 95% seen once. Sequences were obtained from peripheral blood. Receptors were obtained from a man aged 55 to 70 with COVID-19, enrolled during active disease.

V and J are TRBV20-1 and TRBJ2-3; 12 positions agree with TRBD2. The germline CDR1 and CDR2 sequences are DFQATT and SNEGSKA (reference sequence). This CDR3 has 17 amino acids. The V gene end was trimmed by 3 bases and the J gene end by 6 bases; junction bases not matched to a gene: 13. Here the CDR3 DNA reads TGCAGTGCTAGTGCCGGGACTAGCGGGTCCGTTATCGATACGCAGTATTTT. It encodes CSASAGTSGSVIDTQYF.

J is TRBJ1-4 and V is TRBV2, with 9 bases that match TRBD1. CDR1 is SNHLY and CDR2 is FYNNEI in the germline V gene. V shed 2 bases, J shed 6 bases, and the junction held 7 bases outside the gene matches. There are 16 residues in the CDR3. DNA of the CDR3: TGTGCCAGCAGTGAAACTGGGGGACAGGGAGATGAAAAACTGTTTTTT. This encodes CASSETGGQGDEKLFF.

The chain employs TRBV28 and TRBJ1-2; a weak D match, TRBD1 (5 bases). V lost 3 bases and J lost 4, with 18 bases in between. CDR1 and CDR2 from the germline V gene are MDHEN and SYDVKM. This CDR3 comprises 16 residues. The CDR3 loop is CASSFRRGLQGYGYTF. CDR3 DNA: TGTGCCAGCAGTTTCCGACGGGGGTTGCAGGGCTATGGCTACACCTTC.

This chain links TRBV4-1 with TRBJ1-5, with D unresolved. Trimming cost V 8 bases and J 0 bases, with 14 bases left between them. Germline CDR1 is MGHRA and CDR2 is YSYEKL. The CDR3 spans 15 residues. CDR3: CASATRPVSNQPQHF. The CDR3 DNA reads TGCGCCAGCGCTACTAGGCCAGTTAGCAATCAGCCCCAGCATTTT.

The chain couples TRBV5-6 to TRBJ1-3, with D perhaps matching TRBD1 (6 bases). The CDR3 extends over 18 amino acids. Germline V CDR1 and CDR2: SGHDT, YYEEEE. The V and J ends lost 4 bases and 0 bases respectively, with 20 bases between them. CDR3 protein: CASSPPFRQDFSGNTIYF. CDR3 bases: TGTGCCAGCAGCCCCCCCTTTCGACAGGATTTCTCTGGAAACACCATATATTTT.

The chain couples TRBV6-2 or TRBV6-3 to TRBJ2-7, with 8 bases that match TRBD1. The length of the CDR3 is 17 residues. Germline loops: CDR1 MNHEY, CDR2 SVGEGT. J was trimmed by 4 bases and V by 0 bases; bases with no gene match: 11. The CDR3, as DNA: TGTGCCAGCAGTTACTCGGTTAGACAGGGGAGGCCTTACGAGCAGTACTTC. Translated, it gives CASSYSVRQGRPYEQYF.

The gene calls are TRBV7-2 and TRBJ2-1; perhaps TRBD1 as D (6 bases). V lost 5 bases and J 4 bases, leaving 9 bases between the germline ends. This CDR3 spans 13 amino acids. Germline CDR1 SGHTA, CDR2 FQGNSA. CDR3 protein: CASSPGQYNEQFF. CDR3 DNA: TGTGCCAGCAGCCCTGGACAGTACAATGAGCAGTTCTTC.

The V and J genes are TRBV30 and TRBJ1-2; no clear D gene. Trimming removed 6 bases at V and 4 bases at J, with 9 bases between. CDR1 and CDR2 from the germline V gene are GTSNPN and SVGIG (reference sequence). The CDR3 is made up of 11 amino acids. The CDR3 DNA reads TGTGCCTGTTCTTGGAGCTATGGCTACACCTTC. Translating gives CACSWSYGYTF. The whole variable domain, filled in from reference TRBV30 and TRBJ1-2, reads SQTIHQWPATLVQPVGSPLSLECTVEGTSNPNLYWYRQAAGRGLQLLFYSVGIGQISSEVPQNLSASRPQDRQFILSSKKLLLSDSGFYLCACSWSYGYTFGSGTRLTVV.

The V and J genes are TRBV4-2 and TRBJ1-2, with 7 positions matching TRBD1. The V segment lost 2 bases and the J segment 6 bases; nucleotides outside the gene matches: 9. CDR3 length equals 15 residues. CDR1 and CDR2 from the germline V gene are LGHNA and YNFKEQ. CDR3 sequence (DNA): TGTGCCAGCAGCCAATCGGACAGGCCTATCAATGGCTACACCTTC. Its translation: CASSQSDRPINGYTF.

This chain joins TRBV29-1 and TRBJ1-2; 10 bases line up with TRBD1. Germline V gene sequence: CDR1 SQVTM, CDR2 ANQGSEA. With V trimmed by 4 bases and J by 4 bases, 9 bases remained unmatched. CDR3 size: 15 residues. The CDR3 sequence: CSVVEDRGHIYGYTF. The CDR3 region has the DNA TGCAGCGTTGTTGAAGACAGGGGGCACATCTATGGCTACACCTTC.

The rearrangement uses TRBV15 and TRBJ2-5, with D maybe TRBD2 (6 bases). V was trimmed by 0 bases and J by 4 bases, leaving 12 bases between them. Germline V gives CDR1 LNHNV, CDR2 YYDKDF (reference sequence). CDR3 length equals 15 residues. The CDR3 bases are TGTGCCACCAGCAGAGATTCCCCTAGCGCAGAGACCCAGTACTTC. Translating it yields CATSRDSPSAETQYF.

This chain links TRBV19 with TRBJ1-5; D is unclear. Germline lookup yields CDR1 LNHDA and CDR2 SQIVND (reference sequence). The CDR3 spans 17 residues. Trimming shortened V by 2 bases and J by 0 bases, and 14 bases separated the two germline ends. DNA of the CDR3: TGTGCCAGTAGTATATTAGGCCCCGGCGGTAGCAATCAGCCCCAGCATTTT. It encodes CASSILGPGGSNQPQHF.

V and J are TRBV12-5 and TRBJ1-3; D uncertain. CDR3 length: 14 amino acids. Germline CDR1 reads LGHNT; CDR2 reads FRNRAP. Between the trimmed V and J ends, which lost 3 bases and 0 bases, there was a span of 6 bases. The DNA for the CDR3 is TGTGCTAGTGGTTTAGCAAGCTCTGGAAACACCATATATTTT. Translation gives CASGLASSGNTIYF. Complete variable domain (other parts from reference TRBV12-5 and TRBJ1-3): DARVTQTPRHKVTEMGQEVTMRCQPILGHNTVFWYRQTMMQGLELLAYFRNRAPLDDSGMPKDRFSAEMPDATLATLKIQPSEPRDSAVYFCASGLASSGNTIYFGEGSWLTVV.

This chain joins TRBV5-6 and TRBJ1-2; 7 bases match TRBD1. Germline V gene data show CDR1 as SGHDT and CDR2 as YYEEEE. CDR3 length: 17 residues. After removal of 0 bases from V and 8 bases from J, the junction contained 16 bases not matched to a gene. In DNA form, the CDR3 reads TGTGCCAGCAGCTTGGTTCGTAGAGTGAGACAGGGAATCGGCTACACCTTC. It codes for CASSLVRRVRQGIGYTF.

The chain recombines TRBV11-2 with TRBJ2-7; D unresolved. Trimming removed 6 bases from V and 6 bases from J, with 21 bases in between. The germline CDR1 and CDR2 sequences are SGHAT and FQNNGV. The CDR3 spans 15 residues. The CDR3 reads CASRSVGLERSEQYF. CDR3 coding DNA: TGTGCCAGCAGATCCGTCGGCCTAGAGAGAAGCGAGCAGTACTTC. The entire variable domain, with the rest obtained from reference TRBV11-2 and TRBJ2-7, is as follows: EAGVAQSPRYKIIEKRQSVAFWCNPISGHATLYWYQQILGQGPKLLIQFQNNGVVDDSQLPKDRFSAERLKGVDSTLKIQPAKLEDSAVYLCASRSVGLERSEQYFGPGTRLTVT.

This chain links TRBV24-1 with TRBJ2-1, with 8 nucleotides matching TRBD2. CDR3 size: 13 residues. The junction had 4 bases not matched to a gene; V was cut back by 6 bases and J by 7 bases. Germline CDR1 and CDR2: KGHDR and SFDVKD. CDR3 sequence: CATSSGGLNEQFF. The CDR3 DNA follows: TGTGCCACCAGTTCGGGAGGGCTGAATGAGCAGTTCTTC.

This chain joins TRBV7-2 and TRBJ2-2, with D perhaps TRBD2 (5 bases). V dropped 5 bases and J dropped 6 bases, with 16 bases sitting between them. The length of the CDR3 is 15 residues. CDR1 is SGHTA and CDR2 is FQGNSA in the germline V gene. CDR3 nucleotides: TGTGCCAGCAGCCAGAGGGTGGGAGCGCCCGGGGAGCTGTTTTTT. This translates into CASSQRVGAPGELFF.

This sequence joins TRBV6-2 or TRBV6-3 and TRBJ2-7; TRBD2 might be the D (5 bases). The V gene lost 4 bases and the J gene lost 7 bases, with 23 bases spanning the gap. The CDR3 totals 16 residues. Per the germline V gene, CDR1 is MNHEY and CDR2 is SVGEGT. CDR3 region: CASSSTDGLTRGEQYF. For the CDR3, the DNA is TGTGCCAGCAGTTCGACCGACGGACTGACCCGTGGGGAGCAGTACTTC.

The V gene is TRBV5-5, the J gene TRBJ2-3, with TRBD2 matching over 14 bases. V shed 3 bases, J shed 0 bases, and the junction held 6 bases outside the gene matches. The CDR3 totals 18 residues. The germline V gene has CDR1 SGHKS and CDR2 YYEKEE (reference sequence). The DNA for the CDR3 is TGTGCCAGCAGCTCGGGACTAGCGGGAGCGACTAGCACAGATACGCAGTATTTT. Its protein product is CASSSGLAGATSTDTQYF.

The sample holds one count of this clone. The genes are TRBV7-9 and TRBJ2-1, with 9 bases identical to TRBD1. Per germline, CDR1 SEHNR and CDR2 FQNEAQ (reference sequence). V gave up 3 bases and J gave up 0 bases; unmatched junction bases: 3. This CDR3 has 16 amino acids. The CDR3 here is CASSLATGGSYNEQFF. DNA for the CDR3: TGTGCCAGCAGCTTGGCGACAGGGGGCTCCTACAATGAGCAGTTCTTC.

The CDR3 loop is CASSSLWDINYGYTF. CDR3 nucleotide sequence: TGTGCCAGCAGCTCTCTTTGGGACATTAACTATGGCTACACCTTC. The chain is built from TRBV6-5 and TRBJ1-2, with a tentative D call TRBD1 (6 bases). CDR1 and CDR2 (germline): MNHEY, SVGAGI. This CDR3 region has 15 residues. Trimming shortened V by 6 bases and J by 1 base, and 15 bases separated the two germline ends.

The chain links TRBV7-6 to TRBJ1-3; TRBD1 is a possible D gene (6 bases). The CDR3 runs to 15 residues. Germline CDR1 SGHVS, CDR2 FNYEAQ. Trimming cost V 6 bases and J 0 bases, with 12 bases left between them. The CDR3 DNA reads TGTGCCAGCAGTACGGGACACTCCTCTGGAAACACCATATATTTT. This encodes CASSTGHSSGNTIYF.

This chain links TRBV11-2 with TRBJ1-2; 9 bases match TRBD1. CDR1 SGHAT and CDR2 FQNNGV come from the germline V gene. The CDR3 contains 15 residues. With V trimmed by 5 bases and J by 7 bases, 11 bases remained unmatched. The chain's CDR3 is CASSPNRDRVSGYTF. Written as DNA, the CDR3 is TGTGCCAGCAGCCCTAACCGGGACAGGGTATCTGGCTACACCTTC.

This chain connects TRBV19 to TRBJ2-5; a possible D gene is TRBD1 (7 bases). Trimming left V 6 bases short and J 1 base short, with 12 bases between. The CDR3 has 14 residues. CDR1 is LNHDA, CDR2 SQIVND, per germline (reference sequence). The CDR3 DNA follows: TGTGCCAGTAGGGGGGGACAGCTCCAAGAGACCCAGTACTTC. Translation gives CASRGGQLQETQYF.

The table lists this clone with a count of one. The chain carries TRBV5-8 and TRBJ1-1; no firm D call. Trimming pared 0 bases from V and 4 bases from J, leaving 13 bases between. The CDR3 loop spans 15 amino acids. CDR1 is SGHTS, CDR2 YDEGEE, per germline. CDR3 protein: CASSLDSREPTEAFF. The CDR3 coding sequence is TGTGCCAGCAGCTTGGATTCGAGGGAGCCCACTGAAGCTTTCTTT.

V and J are TRBV3-1 (or the pseudogene TRBV3-2) and TRBJ2-2; a weak D match, TRBD1 (6 bases). There are 18 residues in the CDR3. The germline CDR1 and CDR2 sequences are LGHDT and YNNKEL (reference sequence). V lost 3 bases and J 0 bases, leaving 17 bases between the germline ends. The DNA of the CDR3 is TGTGCCAGCAGCCACGTAAGAAGGACAGTTTCGAACACCGGGGAGCTGTTTTTT. Residues: CASSHVRRTVSNTGELFF.

The gene calls are TRBV27 and TRBJ1-2; D gene unclear. Trimming left V 2 bases short and J 4 bases short, with 11 bases between. There are 14 residues in the CDR3. The V gene's germline CDR1 is MNHEY and CDR2 SMNVEV (reference sequence). The CDR3 here is CASSLTGGGYGYTF. CDR3 DNA sequence: TGTGCCAGCAGTTTAACGGGAGGCGGCTATGGCTACACCTTC.

The chain carries TRBV5-1 and TRBJ1-4; 12 bases are a match to TRBD1. The CDR3 totals 16 residues. The ends lost 3 bases at V and 7 bases at J; junction bases unmatched: 7. The germline V gene encodes CDR1 SGHRS and CDR2 YFSETQ. The CDR3 region has the DNA TGCGCCAGCAGCTCCCGGGACAGGGGGCGCACTGAAAAACTGTTTTTT. Its protein is CASSSRDRGRTEKLFF.

J is TRBJ1-2 and V is TRBV7-2, with D possibly matching TRBD1 (5 bases). The CDR3 loop spans 16 amino acids. V lost 1 base and J lost 4, with 16 bases in between. Germline CDR1 reads SGHTA; CDR2 reads FQGNSA. This CDR3 reads CASSLGAGPGGYGYTF. DNA for the CDR3: TGTGCCAGCAGCTTAGGGGCAGGGCCCGGGGGCTATGGCTACACCTTC.